A selection of T cell receptor beta chains follows, all from one sample in a study of PD-1 blockade in classical Hodgkin lymphoma. Only in-frame clones appear in the TCRdb table, and some are missing; sequencing was by immunoSEQ multiplex PCR. The repertoire holds 25,000 to 35,000 clones, with roughly 85% as singletons. Sequenced here: peripheral blood mononuclear cells (PBMCs), sampled before the second cycle of nivolumab. The receptors here all came from a human donor with classical Hodgkin lymphoma. CDR3s include the opening cysteine and the closing phenylalanine or tryptophan. A D gene is named only where the DNA matches it firmly. Expanded clones get a size class; other rows say once, few or many, or leave the size out.

>TRBJ1-5|-|TRBV7-2|-
TGTGCCAGCAGCTTAGAAGGGTATAGGGATCAGCCCCAGCATTTT
CASSLEGYRDQPQHF
>TRBJ1-5|-|TRBV29-1|-
TGCAGCGCTATCCTAGGCAATCAGCCCCAGCATTTT
CSAILGNQPQHF
>TRBJ1-3|-|TRBV4-1|-
TGCGCCAGCAGCCCCGCAGGGTCGGGAAACACCATATATTTT
CASSPAGSGNTIYF
>TRBJ2-1|TRBD2|TRBV7-2|-
TGTGCCAGCAGCTCCCAATCTAGCGGGAGTGAGCAGTTCTTC
CASSSQSSGSEQFF
>TRBJ1-1|-|TRBV19|-
TGTGCCAGTAGTATGGTGTGGGAGGGAAGACACACTGAAGCTTTCTTT
CASSMVWEGRHTEAFF
>TRBJ2-3|-|TRBV7-6|once
TGTGCCAGCAGCTCCAGAGGGGGTGGCGGTACGCAGTATTTT
CASSSRGGGGTQYF
>TRBJ2-7|TRBD2|TRBV28|-
TGTGCCAGCAGCCTAGCGGGCGCCGGCGAGCAGTACTTC
CASSLAGAGEQYF
>TRBJ1-4|-|TRBV4-2|once
TGTGCCGGGGGTGGGGCGGGTGAAAAACTGTTTTTT
CAGGGAGEKLFF
>TRBJ1-2|-|TRBV7-9|-
TGTGCCAGCAGCTTACTGGGTAATAACTATGGCTACACCTTC
CASSLLGNNYGYTF
>TRBJ1-2|-|TRBV9|-
TGTGCCAGCAGCGCAACCGGGGGTAGCTATGGCTACACCTTC
CASSATGGSYGYTF
>TRBJ2-7|-|TRBV28|-
TGTGCCAGCAGTGAGGTGGACACCTACGAGCAGTACTTC
CASSEVDTYEQYF
>TRBJ2-7|-|TRBV4-2|once
TGTGCCAGCAGCCATTCAGTTTCCTACGAGCAGTACTTC
CASSHSVSYEQYF
>TRBJ1-2|-|TRBV30|-
TGTGCCTGGAGCCCCGTGCGAATGGGCTACACCTTC
CAWSPVRMGYTF
>TRBJ2-1|TRBD2|TRBV28|-
TGTGCCAGCAGTTTCTCTTTAGGTGGCGGCGGGAGGATTCTAACCGACTACAATGAGCAGTTCTTC
CASSFSLGGGGRILTDYNEQFF
>TRBJ2-3|-|TRBV5-1|-
TGCGCCAGCAGCTGGGAGACCAGCGATACGCAGTATTTT
CASSWETSDTQYF
>TRBJ1-2|-|TRBV12-5|-
TGTGCTAGTGGTTTGATTTTACCGGGACCCATGGTTCGAGGCTACACCTTC
CASGLILPGPMVRGYTF
>TRBJ1-5|-|TRBV6-5|-
TGTGCCAGCAGCCAACGACAGCGAGATCAGCCCCAGCATTTT
CASSQRQRDQPQHF
>TRBJ1-5|TRBD1|TRBV4-3|-
TGCGCCAGCAGCCACCTCTTCGACAGGGGGCTGGATCAGCCCCAGCATTTT
CASSHLFDRGLDQPQHF
>TRBJ1-2|TRBD1|TRBV6-5|-
TGTGCCAGCAGTAGATGGACAGGAGGGTGGAATGGCTACACCTTC
CASSRWTGGWNGYTF
>TRBJ1-4|-|TRBV5-1|few
TGCGCCAGCAGCTTGGGCAGGGGTGGGGCTGAAAAACTGTTTTTT
CASSLGRGGAEKLFF
>TRBJ2-5|-|TRBV9|-
TGTGCCAGCAGCGTAGGGGACTACCAAGAGACCCAGTACTTC
CASSVGDYQETQYF
>TRBJ2-7|TRBD1|TRBV7-2|-
TGTGCCAGCAGCGCTGGGACAGGCAACTACGAGCAGTACTTC
CASSAGTGNYEQYF
>TRBJ2-7|TRBD1|TRBV18|-
TGTGCCAGCTCACCAAATCCGGGACAGGGCGGCTACGAGCAGTACTTC
CASSPNPGQGGYEQYF
>TRBJ1-1|-|TRBV10-3|-
TGTGCCATCAGTGAGTCGTCAGGGAAGTTGACTGAAGCTTTCTTT
CAISESSGKLTEAFF
>TRBJ1-5|-|TRBV2|few
TGTGCCAGCAGTAGTTGGAGGGGCAATCAGCCCCAGCATTTT
CASSSWRGNQPQHF
>TRBJ1-1|TRBD1|TRBV28|-
TGTGCCAGCAGAGACAGGGGGCTAAACACTGAAGCTTTCTTT
CASRDRGLNTEAFF
>TRBJ2-5|-|TRBV5-1|-
TGCGCCAGCAGCTTGGATGGTCGGGAGTTAGAGACCCAGTACTTC
CASSLDGRELETQYF
>TRBJ2-7|-|TRBV6-1|-
TGTGCCAGCAGTGAACGTCCTGAAGCCTACGAGCAGTACTTC
CASSERPEAYEQYF
>TRBJ1-5|-|TRBV6-5|-
TGTGCCAGCAGTCCTAAGGAGAATCAGCCCCAGCATTTT
CASSPKENQPQHF
>TRBJ2-2|-|TRBV7-9|-
TGTGCCAGCAACGCCCCCTCTAGCGCCGCGAACACCGGGGAGCTGTTTTTT
CASNAPSSAANTGELFF
>TRBJ2-1|-|TRBV5-4|-
TGTGCCAGCAGCTTCGGGCCCCCGGATGAGCAGTTCTTC
CASSFGPPDEQFF
>TRBJ1-2|-|TRBV25-1|once
TGTGCCAGCAGTGCCGTAGAGGGTCTCGGCTATGGCTACACCTTC
CASSAVEGLGYGYTF
>TRBJ2-3|TRBD2|TRBV6-4|-
TGTGCCAGCAGGGGGATGCCTAGCGGGGCCCAAACAGATACGCAGTATTTT
CASRGMPSGAQTDTQYF
>TRBJ1-5|-|TRBV6-5|once
TGTGCCAGCAGTTATAACGGCCAGGGAGGGCAGCCCCAGCATTTT
CASSYNGQGGQPQHF
>TRBJ1-5|-|TRBV6-6|few
TGTGCCAGCAGTGCTGGGGCCCAGCATTTT
CASSAGAQHF
>TRBJ1-1|-|TRBV19|-
TGTGCCAGTAGTATCCGTATTGCTAGGAACACTGAAGCTTTCTTT
CASSIRIARNTEAFF
>TRBJ1-1|-|TRBV25-1|-
TGTGCCAGCACCCACGGGTGGGCTGAAGCTTTCTTT
CASTHGWAEAFF
>TRBJ1-3|-|TRBV11-3|-
TGTGCCAGCAGCCGACGACAGGACCGTCCTCACTCTGGAAACACCATATATTTT
CASSRRQDRPHSGNTIYF
>TRBJ2-2|-|TRBV7-9|-
TGTGCCAGCACCAAACCGGGAACCGGGGAGCTGTTTTTT
CASTKPGTGELFF
>TRBJ2-3|TRBD2|TRBV11-3|once
TGTGCCAGCAGCAGCTACGGGGGGACCACCACAGATACGCAGTATTTT
CASSSYGGTTTDTQYF
>TRBJ2-5|TRBD1|TRBV5-1|-
TGCGCCAGCAGCACCGGACAGGGAGGTTCCCAAGAGACCCAGTACTTC
CASSTGQGGSQETQYF
>TRBJ2-7|-|TRBV11-2|-
TGTGCCAGCAGCTTAGCAGGCAGGGGAGGATACGAGCAGTACTTC
CASSLAGRGGYEQYF
>TRBJ2-3|-|TRBV5-4|-
TGTGCCAGCAGCCAAGTACGGGACACAGATACGCAGTATTTT
CASSQVRDTDTQYF
>TRBJ1-1|-|TRBV7-9|few
TGTGCCAGCAGTCCCGTCACCCCCAACACTGAAGCTTTCTTT
CASSPVTPNTEAFF